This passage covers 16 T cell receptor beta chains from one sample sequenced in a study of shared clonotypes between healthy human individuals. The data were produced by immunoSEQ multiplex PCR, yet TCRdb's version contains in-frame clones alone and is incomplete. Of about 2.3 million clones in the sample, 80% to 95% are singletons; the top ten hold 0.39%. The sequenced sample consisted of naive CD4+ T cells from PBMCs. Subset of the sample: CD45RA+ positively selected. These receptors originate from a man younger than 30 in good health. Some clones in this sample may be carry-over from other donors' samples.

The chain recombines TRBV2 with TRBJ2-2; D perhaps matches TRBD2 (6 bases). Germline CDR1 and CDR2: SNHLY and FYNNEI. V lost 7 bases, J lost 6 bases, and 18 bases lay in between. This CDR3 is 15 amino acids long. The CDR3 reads CASTPGGRGPGELFF. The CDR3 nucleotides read TGTGCCAGCACCCCCGGTGGGCGGGGCCCCGGGGAGCTGTTTTTT.

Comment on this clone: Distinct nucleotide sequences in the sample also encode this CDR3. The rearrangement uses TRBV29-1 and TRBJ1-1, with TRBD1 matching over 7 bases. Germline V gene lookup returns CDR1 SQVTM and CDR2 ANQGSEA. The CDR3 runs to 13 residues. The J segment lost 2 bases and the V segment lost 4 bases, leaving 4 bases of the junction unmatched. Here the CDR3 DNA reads TGCAGCGTTGCGGGACAGCCAAACACTGAAGCTTTCTTT. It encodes CSVAGQPNTEAFF.

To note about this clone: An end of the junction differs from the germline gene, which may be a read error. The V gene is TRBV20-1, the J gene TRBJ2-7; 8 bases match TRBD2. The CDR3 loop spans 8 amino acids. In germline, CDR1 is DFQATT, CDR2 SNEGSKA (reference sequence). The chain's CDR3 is CSDQRERF. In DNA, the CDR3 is TGCAGTGACCAGCGGGAGAGGTTC.

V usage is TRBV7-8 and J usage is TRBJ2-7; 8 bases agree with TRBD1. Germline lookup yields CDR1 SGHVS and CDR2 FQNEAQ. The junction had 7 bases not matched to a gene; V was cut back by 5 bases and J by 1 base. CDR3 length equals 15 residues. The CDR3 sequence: CASSARTGRSYEQYF. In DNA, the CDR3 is TGTGCCAGCAGCGCCAGGACAGGGAGGTCCTACGAGCAGTACTTC.

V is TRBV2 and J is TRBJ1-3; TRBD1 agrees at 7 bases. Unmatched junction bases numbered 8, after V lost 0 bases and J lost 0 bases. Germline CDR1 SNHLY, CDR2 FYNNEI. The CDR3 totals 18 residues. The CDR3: CASSEALTGALSGNTIYF. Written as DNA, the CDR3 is TGTGCCAGCAGTGAAGCGCTAACAGGGGCCCTCTCTGGAAACACCATATATTTT.

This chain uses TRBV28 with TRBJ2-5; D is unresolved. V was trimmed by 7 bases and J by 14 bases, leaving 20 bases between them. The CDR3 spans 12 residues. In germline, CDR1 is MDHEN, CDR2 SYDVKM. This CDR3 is CASTPGGWAFYF. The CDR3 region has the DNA TGTGCCAGCACCCCGGGTGGGTGGGCCTTCTACTTC.

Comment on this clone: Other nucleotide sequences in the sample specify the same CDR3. The CDR3 DNA reads as TGTGCCAGCAGCCAAGTCGGGGCAGGCAGGGACACTGAAGCTTTCTTT. It codes for CASSQVGAGRDTEAFF. The chain recombines TRBV4-2 with TRBJ1-1; TRBD1 is a possible D gene (5 bases). The germline V and J ends were trimmed by 1 base and 3 bases, with 15 bases remaining between them. Germline lookup yields CDR1 LGHNA and CDR2 YNFKEQ. The CDR3 is 16 amino acids.

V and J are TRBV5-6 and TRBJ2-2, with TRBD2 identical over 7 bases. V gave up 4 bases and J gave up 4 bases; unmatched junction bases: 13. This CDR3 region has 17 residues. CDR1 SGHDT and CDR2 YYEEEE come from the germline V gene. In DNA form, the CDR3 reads TGTGCCAGCAGCGCGCCGGGGGGTTCCCAGTTCACCGGGGAGCTGTTTTTT. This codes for CASSAPGGSQFTGELFF.

The chain's CDR3 is CASTRVNNQPQHF. CDR3 nucleotide sequence: TGTGCCAGCACCAGGGTGAACAATCAGCCCCAGCATTTT. The chain couples TRBV28 to TRBJ1-5; a possible D gene is TRBD1 (5 bases). V dropped 7 bases and J dropped 3 bases, with 10 bases sitting between them. Germline values: CDR1 MDHEN, CDR2 SYDVKM. CDR3 length: 13 amino acids.

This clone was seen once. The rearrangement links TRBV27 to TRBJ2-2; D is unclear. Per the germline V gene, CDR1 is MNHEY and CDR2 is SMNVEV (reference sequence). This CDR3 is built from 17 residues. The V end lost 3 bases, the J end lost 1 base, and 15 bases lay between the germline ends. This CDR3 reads CASSFIQNPLNTGELFF. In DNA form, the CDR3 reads TGTGCCAGCAGTTTTATACAGAACCCTTTGAACACCGGGGAGCTGTTTTTT.

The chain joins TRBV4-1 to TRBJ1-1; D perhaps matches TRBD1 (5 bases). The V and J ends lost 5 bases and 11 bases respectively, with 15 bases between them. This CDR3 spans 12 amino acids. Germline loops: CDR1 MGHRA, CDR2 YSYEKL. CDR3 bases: TGCGCCAGCAGCTTAAGTGGGGACCGGGCTTTCTTT. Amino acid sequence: CASSLSGDRAFF.

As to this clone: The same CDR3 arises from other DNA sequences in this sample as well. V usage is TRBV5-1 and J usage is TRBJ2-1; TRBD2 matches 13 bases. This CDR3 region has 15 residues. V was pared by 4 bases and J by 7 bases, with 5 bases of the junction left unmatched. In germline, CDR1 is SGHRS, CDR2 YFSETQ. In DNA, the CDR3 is TGCGCCAGCAGCCCCGGACTAGCGGGAGAAAATGAGCAGTTCTTC. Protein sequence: CASSPGLAGENEQFF.

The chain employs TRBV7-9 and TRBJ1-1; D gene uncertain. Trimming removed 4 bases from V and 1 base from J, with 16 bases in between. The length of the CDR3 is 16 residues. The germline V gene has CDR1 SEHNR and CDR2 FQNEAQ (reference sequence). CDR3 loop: CASSSPLGRPNTEAFF. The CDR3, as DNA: TGTGCCAGCAGCTCCCCCTTGGGCAGACCGAACACTGAAGCTTTCTTT.

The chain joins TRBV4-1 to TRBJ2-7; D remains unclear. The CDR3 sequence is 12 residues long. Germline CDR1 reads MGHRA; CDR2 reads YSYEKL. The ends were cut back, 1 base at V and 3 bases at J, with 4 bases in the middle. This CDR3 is CASSQGRYEQYF. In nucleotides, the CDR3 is TGCGCCAGCAGCCAAGGCCGCTACGAGCAGTACTTC.

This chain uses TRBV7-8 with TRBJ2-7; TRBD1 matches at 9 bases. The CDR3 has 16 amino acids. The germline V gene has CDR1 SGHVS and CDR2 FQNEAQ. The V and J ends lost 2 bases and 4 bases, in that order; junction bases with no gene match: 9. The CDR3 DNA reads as TGTGCCAGCAGCTTATCCCCCGGGACAGGGTCGTACGAGCAGTACTTC. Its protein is CASSLSPGTGSYEQYF.

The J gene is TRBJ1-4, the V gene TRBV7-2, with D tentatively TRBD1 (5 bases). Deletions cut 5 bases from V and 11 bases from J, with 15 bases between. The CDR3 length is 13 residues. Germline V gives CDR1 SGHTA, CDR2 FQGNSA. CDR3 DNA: TGTGCCAGCAGCGTCGGGACCGACCTTAAACTGTTTTTT. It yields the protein CASSVGTDLKLFF.